This T cell receptor beta chain was profiled in a study of blood T cell repertoires in COVID-19. This CDR3 is built from 13 residues. The germline V gene has CDR1 SGHAT and CDR2 FQNNGV. Trimming cost V 4 bases and J 1 base, with 7 bases left between them. This clone has a single count. Measured with immunoSEQ multiplex PCR; TCRdb has only the in-frame clones, and not every one. The data hold 88,000 or so clones, with around 86% observed a single time. The sequence derives from a man aged 60 to 75 with acute or convalescent COVID-19. The rearrangement uses TRBV11-2 and TRBJ2-5, with D maybe TRBD1 (5 bases). Sequenced: peripheral blood. The CDR3: CASSSDSQETQYF. CDR3 nucleotide sequence: TGTGCCAGCAGCTCAGACAGCCAAGAGACCCAGTACTTC.